The 7 T cell receptor beta chains listed next were all sequenced from one sample in a study of CD8 T cells in Susac syndrome. An input of roughly 0.45 to 1 ug of RNA was subjected to reverse transcription using random hexamers. TCRdb reprocessed the immunoSEQ multiplex PCR reads with MiXCR, giving one entry per CDR3 protein. The sample holds roughly 150,000 distinct CDR3 sequences, 85% to 95% seen once. The sample was CD4+ T cells from PBMCs. Receptors were obtained from a human donor with Susac syndrome.

J is TRBJ1-2 and V is TRBV3-1; a weak D match, TRBD1 (6 bases). Trimming took 1 base from V and 7 from J, leaving 13 bases between them. Germline CDR1 reads LGHDT; CDR2 reads YNNKEL (reference sequence). The CDR3 sequence is 14 residues long. The CDR3 is CASSQGRGRGGYTF. The CDR3 DNA reads TGTGCCAGCAGCCAAGGGCGGGGGCGTGGTGGCTACACCTTC. The full variable domain, its missing parts supplied by reference TRBV3-1 and TRBJ1-2, is DTAVSQTPKYLVTQMGNDKSIKCEQNLGHDTMYWYKQDSKKFLKIMFSYNNKELIINETVPNRFSPKSPDKAHLNLHINSLELGDSAVYFCASSQGRGRGGYTFGSGTRLTVV.

This chain joins TRBV5-1 and TRBJ2-3; 7 bases match TRBD1. CDR1 is SGHRS, CDR2 YFSETQ, per germline. This CDR3 spans 14 amino acids. V shed 2 bases, J shed 1 base, and the junction held 1 base outside the gene matches. For the CDR3, the DNA is TGCGCCAGCAGCTTTGACAGGGGCACAGATACGCAGTATTTT. It codes for CASSFDRGTDTQYF.

The chain joins TRBV25-1 to TRBJ2-3; 7 bases match TRBD1. Germline loops: CDR1 MGHDK, CDR2 SYGVNS. J lost 4 bases, V lost 3 bases, and 7 bases had no gene match. The CDR3 contains 15 residues. CDR3 bases: TGTGCCAGCAGTGATACCGGAACAGGGGCAGATACGCAGTATTTT. Its translation: CASSDTGTGADTQYF. The full variable domain, completed using reference TRBV25-1 and TRBJ2-3, is EADIYQTPRYLVIGTGKKITLECSQTMGHDKMYWYQQDPGMELHLIHYSYGVNSTEKGDLSSESTVSRIRTEHFPLTLESARPSHTSQYLCASSDTGTGADTQYFGPGTRLTVL.

This chain joins TRBV20-1 and TRBJ1-2; D is undetermined. The CDR3 spans 15 residues. V was pared by 5 bases and J by 3 bases, with 19 bases between. From germline, CDR1 is DFQATT and CDR2 SNEGSKA (reference sequence). CDR3 in DNA: TGCAGTGCTCCTCCCTCATACGGGTTTGACTATGGCTACACCTTC. Encoded protein: CSAPPSYGFDYGYTF.

The chain combines TRBV9 with TRBJ2-1; 10 bases match TRBD2. This CDR3 has 15 residues. Trimming cost V 0 bases and J 9 bases; bases outside gene matches: 6. The germline V gene has CDR1 SGDLS and CDR2 YYNGEE. CDR3 nucleotides: TGTGCCAGCAGCGTAGGAAGCGGGGGGGCCTCTGAGCAGTTCTTC. It codes for CASSVGSGGASEQFF.

The chain employs TRBV6-2 or TRBV6-3 and TRBJ2-2; D possibly corresponds to TRBD2 (7 bases). CDR3 size: 19 residues. Germline V gene lookup returns CDR1 MNHEY and CDR2 SVGEGT. Between the trimmed V and J ends, which lost 4 bases and 1 base, there was a span of 22 bases. The DNA for the CDR3 is TGTGCCAGCAGTTCCATGCGCCCCGGGGAGGGGGTGAACACCGGGGAGCTGTTTTTT. It specifies CASSSMRPGEGVNTGELFF.

In this sample, this clonotype turned up once. The V call is TRBV2, the J call TRBJ2-5; D is ambiguous. Germline V gene data show CDR1 as SNHLY and CDR2 as FYNNEI. The CDR3 spans 13 residues. The V end was cut by 2 bases, the J end by 4 bases, with 8 bases between. CDR3 loop: CASSEIPGETQYF. The CDR3 nucleotides read TGTGCCAGCAGTGAAATCCCTGGAGAGACCCAGTACTTC.